Reported below is one TCR beta chain. Its antigen is not identified. Data came from immunoSEQ multiplex PCR; TCRdb stores just in-frame clones and leaves some out. The sample carries 15,000 to 20,000 clones, about 61% recorded once. Sample time point: cycle 4 day 1 (C4D1), after more than five weeks of nivolumab. Every patient had relapsed following autologous stem cell transplantation, and cohorts differed in brentuximab vedotin exposure. V lost 5 bases, J lost 1 base, and 11 bases lay in between. The CDR3 contains 15 residues. Germline CDR1 MDHEN, CDR2 SYDVKM. The source of the sample is a study of PD-1 blockade in classical Hodgkin lymphoma. Broader study findings: At baseline, newly diagnosed patients reportedly showed less TCR diversity than healthy donors. The repertoire differences lack a defined cause, possibly disease activity or prior therapy. Whoever responded completely had baseline diversity much like that seen in newly diagnosed patients.

This specimen consisted of peripheral blood mononuclear cells (PBMCs), obtained before the fourth cycle of nivolumab. V is TRBV28 and J is TRBJ2-2; D uncertain. The clonotype comes from a human donor with classical Hodgkin lymphoma. For the CDR3, the DNA is TGTGCCAGCAGTATACCCAGGAGGAACACCGGGGAGCTGTTTTTT. Translation: CASSIPRRNTGELFF.